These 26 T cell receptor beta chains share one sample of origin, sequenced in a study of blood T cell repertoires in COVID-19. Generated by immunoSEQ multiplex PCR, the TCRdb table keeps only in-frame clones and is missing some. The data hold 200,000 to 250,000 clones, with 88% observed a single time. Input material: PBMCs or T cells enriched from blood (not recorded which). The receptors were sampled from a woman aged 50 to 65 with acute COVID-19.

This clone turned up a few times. DNA for the CDR3: TGTGCCAGCAGCGTAGGGCCGGCGGGAGTACGTCCGTACAATGAGCAGTTCTTC. This gives the protein CASSVGPAGVRPYNEQFF. The chain is built from TRBV9 and TRBJ2-1; 7 bases fit TRBD2. Germline V gives CDR1 SGDLS, CDR2 YYNGEE. This CDR3 is 18 amino acids long. V was clipped by 0 bases and J by 4 bases; unmatched bases: 13.

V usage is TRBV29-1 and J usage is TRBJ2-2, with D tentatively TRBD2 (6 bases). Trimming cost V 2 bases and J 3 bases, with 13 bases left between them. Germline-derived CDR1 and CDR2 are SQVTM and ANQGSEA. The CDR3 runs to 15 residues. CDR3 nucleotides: TGCAGCGTTGAAATCCTAGAGCGGGACACCGGGGAGCTGTTTTTT. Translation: CSVEILERDTGELFF.

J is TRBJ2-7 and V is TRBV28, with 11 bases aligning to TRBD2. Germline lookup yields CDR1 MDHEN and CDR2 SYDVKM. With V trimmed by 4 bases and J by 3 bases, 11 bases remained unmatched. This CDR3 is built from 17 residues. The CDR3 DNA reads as TGTGCCAGCAGTTCCCACAGGGGTGGGACTAGCGGCTACGAGCAGTACTTC. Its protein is CASSSHRGGTSGYEQYF.

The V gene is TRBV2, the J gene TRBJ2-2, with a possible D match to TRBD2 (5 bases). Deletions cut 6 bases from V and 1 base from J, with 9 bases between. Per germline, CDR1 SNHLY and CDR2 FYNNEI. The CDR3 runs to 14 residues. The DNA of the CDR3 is TGTGCCAGCAGGGCAGGACTGAACACCGGGGAGCTGTTTTTT. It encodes CASRAGLNTGELFF.

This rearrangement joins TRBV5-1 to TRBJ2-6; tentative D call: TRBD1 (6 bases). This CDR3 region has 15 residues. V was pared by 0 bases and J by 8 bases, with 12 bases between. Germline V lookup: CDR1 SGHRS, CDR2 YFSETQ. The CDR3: CASSLALDRTNVLTF. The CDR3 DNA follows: TGCGCCAGCAGCTTGGCCCTGGACAGAACCAACGTCCTGACTTTC. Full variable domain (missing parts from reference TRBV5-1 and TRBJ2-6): KAGVTQTPRYLIKTRGQQVTLSCSPISGHRSVSWYQQTPGQGLQFLFEYFSETQRNKGNFPGRFSGRQFSNSRSEMNVSTLELGDSALYLCASSLALDRTNVLTFGAGSRLTVL.

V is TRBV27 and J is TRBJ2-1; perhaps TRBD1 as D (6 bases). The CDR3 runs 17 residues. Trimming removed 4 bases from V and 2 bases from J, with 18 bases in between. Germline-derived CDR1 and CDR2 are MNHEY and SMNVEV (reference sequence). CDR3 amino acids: CASSSPSLAGAYNEQFF. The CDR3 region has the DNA TGTGCCAGCAGTTCCCCCTCTTTAGCAGGGGCCTACAATGAGCAGTTCTTC.

Written as DNA, the CDR3 is TGTGCCAGCAGCCAAGATTCGGGCTATGGCTACACCTTC. This codes for CASSQDSGYGYTF. The chain couples TRBV14 to TRBJ1-2; no reliable D call. From germline, CDR1 is SGHDN and CDR2 FVKESK. Trimming shortened V by 0 bases and J by 4 bases, and 6 bases separated the two germline ends. The CDR3 is 13 amino acids.

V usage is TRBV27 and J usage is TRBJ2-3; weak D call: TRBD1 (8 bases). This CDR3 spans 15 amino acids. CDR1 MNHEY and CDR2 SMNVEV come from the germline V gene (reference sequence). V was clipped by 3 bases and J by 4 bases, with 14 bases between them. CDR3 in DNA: TGTGCCAGCAGTTTCGGACAGGGAGGGCCAGATACGCAGTATTTT. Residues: CASSFGQGGPDTQYF.

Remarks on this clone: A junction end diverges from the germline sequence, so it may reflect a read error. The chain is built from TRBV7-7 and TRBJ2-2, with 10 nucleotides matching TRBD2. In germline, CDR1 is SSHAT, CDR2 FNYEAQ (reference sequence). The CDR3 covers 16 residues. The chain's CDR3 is CASSLGPSGSSGELFF. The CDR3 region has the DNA TGTGCTAGCAGCTTAGGTCCTAGCGGGAGTTCCGGGGAGCTGTTTTTT. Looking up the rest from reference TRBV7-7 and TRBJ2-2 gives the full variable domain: GAGVSQSPRYKVTKRGQDVTLRCDPISSHATLYWYQQALGQGPEFLTYFNYEAQPDKSGLPSDRFSAERPEGSISTLTIQRTEQRDSAMYRCASSLGPSGSSGELFFGEGSRLTVL.

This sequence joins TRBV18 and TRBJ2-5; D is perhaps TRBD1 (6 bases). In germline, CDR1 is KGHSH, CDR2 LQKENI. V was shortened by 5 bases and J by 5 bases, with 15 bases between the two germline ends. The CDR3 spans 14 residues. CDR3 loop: CASSSLTGKETQYF. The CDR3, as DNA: TGTGCCAGCTCATCCTTAACAGGGAAGGAGACCCAGTACTTC.

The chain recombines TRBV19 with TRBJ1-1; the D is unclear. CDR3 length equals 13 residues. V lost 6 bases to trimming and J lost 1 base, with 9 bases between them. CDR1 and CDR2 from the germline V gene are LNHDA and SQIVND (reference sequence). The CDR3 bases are TGTGCCAGTAGCCCCCCAGGGAACACTGAAGCTTTCTTT. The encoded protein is CASSPPGNTEAFF.

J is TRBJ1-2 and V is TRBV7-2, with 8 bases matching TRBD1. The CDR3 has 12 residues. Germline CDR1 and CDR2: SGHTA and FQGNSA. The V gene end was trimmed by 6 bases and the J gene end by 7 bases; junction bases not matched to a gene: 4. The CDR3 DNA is TGTGCCAGCAGTTCCGGGACAGGTGGCTACACCTTC. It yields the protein CASSSGTGGYTF.

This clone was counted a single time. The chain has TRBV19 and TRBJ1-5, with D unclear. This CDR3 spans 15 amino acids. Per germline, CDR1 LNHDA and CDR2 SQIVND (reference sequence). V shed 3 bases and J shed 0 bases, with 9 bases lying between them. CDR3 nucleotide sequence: TGTGCCAGTAGTATCCTGGGCACTAGCAATCAGCCCCAGCATTTT. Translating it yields CASSILGTSNQPQHF.

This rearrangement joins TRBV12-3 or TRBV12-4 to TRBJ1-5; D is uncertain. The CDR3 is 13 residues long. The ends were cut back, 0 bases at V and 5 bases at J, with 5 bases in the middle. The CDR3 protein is CASSLAGDQPQHF. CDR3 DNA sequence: TGTGCCAGCAGTTTAGCCGGAGATCAGCCCCAGCATTTT.

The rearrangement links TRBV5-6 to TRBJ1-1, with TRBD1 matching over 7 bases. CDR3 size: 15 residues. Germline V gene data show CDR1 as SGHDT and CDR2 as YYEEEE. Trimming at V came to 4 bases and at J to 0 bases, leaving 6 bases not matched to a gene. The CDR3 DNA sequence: TGTGCCAGCAGCCGGGACAGCATTTTGAACACTGAAGCTTTCTTT. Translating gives CASSRDSILNTEAFF. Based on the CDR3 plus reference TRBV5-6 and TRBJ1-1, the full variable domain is DAGVTQSPTHLIKTRGQQVTLRCSPKSGHDTVSWYQQALGQGPQFIFQYYEEEERQRGNFPDRFSGHQFPNYSSELNVNALLLGDSALYLCASSRDSILNTEAFFGQGTRLTVV.

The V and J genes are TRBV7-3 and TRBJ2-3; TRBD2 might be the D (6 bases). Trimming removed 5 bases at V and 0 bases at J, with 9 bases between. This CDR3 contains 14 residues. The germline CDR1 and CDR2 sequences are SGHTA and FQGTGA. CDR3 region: CASSGSGSTDTQYF. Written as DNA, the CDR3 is TGTGCCAGCAGCGGCAGCGGGAGCACAGATACGCAGTATTTT.

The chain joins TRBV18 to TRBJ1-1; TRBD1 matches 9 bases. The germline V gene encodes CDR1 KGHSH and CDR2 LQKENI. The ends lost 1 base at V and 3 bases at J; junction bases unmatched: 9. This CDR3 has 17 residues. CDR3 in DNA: TGTGCCAGCTCACCACTGAGGACAGGGGAGGTATACACTGAAGCTTTCTTT. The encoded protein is CASSPLRTGEVYTEAFF.

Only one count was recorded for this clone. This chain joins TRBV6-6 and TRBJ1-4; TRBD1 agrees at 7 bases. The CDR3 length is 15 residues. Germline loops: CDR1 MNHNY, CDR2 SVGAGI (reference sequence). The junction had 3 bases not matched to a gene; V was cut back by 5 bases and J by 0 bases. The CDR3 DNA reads TGTGCCAGCAGTGGTGGGACAGCAACTAATGAAAAACTGTTTTTT. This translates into CASSGGTATNEKLFF.

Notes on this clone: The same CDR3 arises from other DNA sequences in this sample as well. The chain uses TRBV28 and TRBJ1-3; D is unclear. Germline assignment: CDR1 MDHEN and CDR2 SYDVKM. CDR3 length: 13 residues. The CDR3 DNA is TGTGCATCAAGCCGGAGCTCTGGAAACACCATATATTTT. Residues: CASSRSSGNTIYF.

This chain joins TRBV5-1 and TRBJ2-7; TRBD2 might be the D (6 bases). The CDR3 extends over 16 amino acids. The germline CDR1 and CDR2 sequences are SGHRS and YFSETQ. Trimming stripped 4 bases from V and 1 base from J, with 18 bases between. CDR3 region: CASSPAGLGVSYEQYF. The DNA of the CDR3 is TGCGCCAGCAGCCCGGCGGGGCTGGGGGTTTCCTACGAGCAGTACTTC. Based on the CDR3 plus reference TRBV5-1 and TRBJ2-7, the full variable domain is KAGVTQTPRYLIKTRGQQVTLSCSPISGHRSVSWYQQTPGQGLQFLFEYFSETQRNKGNFPGRFSGRQFSNSRSEMNVSTLELGDSALYLCASSPAGLGVSYEQYFGPGTRLTVT.

CDR3 sequence reads: CASSPQSSSYEQYF. Here the CDR3 DNA reads TGTGCCAGCAGCCCACAGAGTAGCTCCTACGAGCAGTACTTC. This chain links TRBV7-3 with TRBJ2-7; no clear D gene. The CDR3 extends over 14 amino acids. In germline, CDR1 is SGHTA, CDR2 FQGTGA. Trimming shortened V by 5 bases and J by 0 bases, and 11 bases separated the two germline ends.

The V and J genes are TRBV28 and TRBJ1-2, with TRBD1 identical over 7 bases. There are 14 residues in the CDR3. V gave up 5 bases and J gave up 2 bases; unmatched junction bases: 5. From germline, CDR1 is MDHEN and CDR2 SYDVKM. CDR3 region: CASSAGQANYGYTF. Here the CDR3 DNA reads TGTGCCAGCAGTGCTGGACAGGCGAACTATGGCTACACCTTC.

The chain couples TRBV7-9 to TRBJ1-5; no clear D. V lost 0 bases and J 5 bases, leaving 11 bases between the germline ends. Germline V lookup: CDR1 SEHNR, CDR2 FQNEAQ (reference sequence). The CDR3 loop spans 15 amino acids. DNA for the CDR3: TGTGCCAGCAGCTTAGCGAACAGCCTCGATCAGCCCCAGCATTTT. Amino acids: CASSLANSLDQPQHF.

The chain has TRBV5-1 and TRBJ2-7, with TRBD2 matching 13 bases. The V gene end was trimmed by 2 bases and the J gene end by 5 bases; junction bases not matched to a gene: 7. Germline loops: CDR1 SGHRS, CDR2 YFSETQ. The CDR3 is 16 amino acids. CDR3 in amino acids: CASSLPGLAGSNEQYF. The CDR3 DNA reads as TGCGCCAGCAGCTTACCGGGACTAGCGGGATCTAACGAGCAGTACTTC.

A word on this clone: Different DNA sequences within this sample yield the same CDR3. The CDR3 loop reads CATSDPRDRTYEQYF. Written as DNA, the CDR3 is TGTGCCACCAGTGACCCGCGGGACAGAACCTACGAGCAGTACTTC. The chain combines TRBV24-1 with TRBJ2-7; D is perhaps TRBD1 (7 bases). Germline V CDR1 and CDR2: KGHDR, SFDVKD. V lost 4 bases and J 2 bases, leaving 14 bases between the germline ends. The CDR3 loop spans 15 amino acids.

The CDR3 spells CASSPDGTVPQFF. DNA for the CDR3: TGTGCCAGCAGCCCGGACGGGACAGTTCCGCAGTTCTTC. The gene calls are TRBV7-9 and TRBJ2-1; 7 bases match TRBD1. Germline CDR1 SEHNR, CDR2 FQNEAQ (reference sequence). V was pared by 5 bases and J by 12 bases, with 10 bases of the junction left unmatched. The CDR3 loop spans 13 amino acids. Full variable domain (rest looked up from reference TRBV7-9 and TRBJ2-1): DTGVSQNPRHKITKRGQNVTFRCDPISEHNRLYWYRQTLGQGPEFLTYFQNEAQLEKSRLLSDRFSAERPKGSFSTLEIQRTEQGDSAMYLCASSPDGTVPQFFGPGTRLTVL.